This entry lists 5 T cell receptor beta chains sequenced from one sample in a study of T cell responses to AZD1222 COVID-19 vaccine. TCRdb keeps only in-frame clones here, not all; method: immunoSEQ multiplex PCR. The sample shows about 81,000 clones, 70% to 90% of them seen only once. Material: peripheral blood, obtained 28 days after the second AZD1222 dose. The receptors shown here come from an adult who received the AZD1222 COVID-19 vaccine.

The chain carries TRBV30 and TRBJ2-6; 7 positions agree with TRBD1. V was clipped by 4 bases and J by 4 bases; unmatched bases: 16. The CDR3 has 18 residues. CDR1 is GTSNPN and CDR2 is SVGIG in the germline V gene (reference sequence). In nucleotides, the CDR3 is TGTGCCTGGAACCAGCGGTTGGGCAGGGGGACCGGGGCCAACGTCCTGACTTTC. The encoded protein is CAWNQRLGRGTGANVLTF.

The V call is TRBV5-1, the J call TRBJ1-6; no clear D gene. V was clipped by 3 bases and J by 0 bases, with 7 bases between them. This CDR3 comprises 15 residues. Per germline, CDR1 SGHRS and CDR2 YFSETQ. The CDR3 DNA follows: TGCGCCAGCAGCTCCGTTGGCTCCTATAATTCACCCCTCCACTTT. Protein: CASSSVGSYNSPLHF. Variable domain in full (rest from reference TRBV5-1 and TRBJ1-6): KAGVTQTPRYLIKTRGQQVTLSCSPISGHRSVSWYQQTPGQGLQFLFEYFSETQRNKGNFPGRFSGRQFSNSRSEMNVSTLELGDSALYLCASSSVGSYNSPLHFGNGTRLTVT.

This clone was detected only once. The gene calls are TRBV7-9 and TRBJ1-2, with D possibly being TRBD1 (6 bases). V lost 8 bases, J lost 4 bases, and 23 bases lay in between. The CDR3 runs to 16 residues. Germline V lookup: CDR1 SEHNR, CDR2 FQNEAQ (reference sequence). The CDR3 nucleotides read TGTGCCAGCTCCCCCACCGCAGGGGAGGGGGTCTATGGCTACACCTTC. Protein product: CASSPTAGEGVYGYTF.

This clone was found once. This chain uses TRBV7-8 with TRBJ2-5; D call uncertain. CDR3 length: 14 amino acids. Germline assignment: CDR1 SGHVS and CDR2 FQNEAQ. V was clipped by 9 bases and J by 5 bases, with 19 bases between them. CDR3 in amino acids: CASSPARPRETQYF. The CDR3, as DNA: TGTGCCAGTAGCCCGGCGCGTCCCAGGGAGACCCAGTACTTC. Combining the CDR3 with reference TRBV7-8 and TRBJ2-5 gives the whole variable domain GAGVSQSPRYKVAKRGQDVALRCDPISGHVSLFWYQQALGQGPEFLTYFQNEAQLDKSGLPSDRFFAERPEGSVSTLKIQRTQQEDSAVYLCASSPARPRETQYFGPGTRLLVL.

This clone has more than one count but fewer than ten. CDR3 nucleotide sequence: TGTGCCAGCAGTTACGCAGGGTCGAGAGGCTACACCTTC. Residues: CASSYAGSRGYTF. This chain connects TRBV6-5 to TRBJ1-2, with TRBD1 as a possible D gene (5 bases). Germline CDR1 and CDR2: MNHEY and SVGAGI. CDR3 size: 13 residues. The V gene lost 2 bases and the J gene lost 8 bases, with 12 bases spanning the gap.